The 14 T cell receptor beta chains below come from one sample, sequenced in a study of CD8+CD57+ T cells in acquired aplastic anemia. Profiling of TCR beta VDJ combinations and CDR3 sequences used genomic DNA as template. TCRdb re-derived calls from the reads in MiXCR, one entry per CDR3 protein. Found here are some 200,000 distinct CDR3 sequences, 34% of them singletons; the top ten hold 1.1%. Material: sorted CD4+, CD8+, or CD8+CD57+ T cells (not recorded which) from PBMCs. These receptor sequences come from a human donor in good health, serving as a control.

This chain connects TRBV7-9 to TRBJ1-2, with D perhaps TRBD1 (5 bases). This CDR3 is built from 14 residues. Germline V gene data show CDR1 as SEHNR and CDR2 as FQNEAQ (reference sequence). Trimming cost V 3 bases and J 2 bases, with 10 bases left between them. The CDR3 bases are TGTGCCAGCAGCTTTGAGGGACGGAACTATGGCTACACCTTC. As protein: CASSFEGRNYGYTF.

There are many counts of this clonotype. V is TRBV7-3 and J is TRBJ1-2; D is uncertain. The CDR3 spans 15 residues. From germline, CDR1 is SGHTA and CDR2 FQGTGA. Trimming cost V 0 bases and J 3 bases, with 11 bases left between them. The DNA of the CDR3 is TGTGCCAGCAGCTTAACGCCAGGAGGCGACTATGGCTACACCTTC. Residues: CASSLTPGGDYGYTF. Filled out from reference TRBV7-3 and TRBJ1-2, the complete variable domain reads GAGVSQTPSNKVTEKGKYVELRCDPISGHTALYWYRQSLGQGPEFLIYFQGTGAADDSGLPNDRFFAVRPEGSVSTLKIQRTERGDSAVYLCASSLTPGGDYGYTFGSGTRLTVV.

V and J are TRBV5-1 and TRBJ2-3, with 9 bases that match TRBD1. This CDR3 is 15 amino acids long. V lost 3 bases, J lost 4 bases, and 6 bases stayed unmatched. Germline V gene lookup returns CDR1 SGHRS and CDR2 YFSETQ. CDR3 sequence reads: CASSSRTGASDTQYF. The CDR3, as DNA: TGCGCCAGCAGCTCCCGGACAGGGGCTTCAGATACGCAGTATTTT.

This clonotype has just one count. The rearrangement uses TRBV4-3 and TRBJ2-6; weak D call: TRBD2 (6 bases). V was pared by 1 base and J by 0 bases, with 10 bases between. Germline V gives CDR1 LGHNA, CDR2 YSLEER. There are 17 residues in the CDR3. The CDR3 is CASSQGLGGSGANVLTF. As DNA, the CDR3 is TGCGCCAGCAGCCAAGGTCTCGGGGGCTCTGGGGCCAACGTCCTGACTTTC.

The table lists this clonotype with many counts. This CDR3 reads CASSLDSRISYNSPLHF. Here the CDR3 DNA reads TGTGCCAGCAGCTTGGACTCACGCATCTCCTATAATTCACCCCTCCACTTT. This chain joins TRBV5-4 and TRBJ1-6; no firm D call. The CDR3 consists of 17 residues. The V gene's germline CDR1 is SGHNT and CDR2 YYREEE (reference sequence). The V end was cut by 0 bases, the J end by 0 bases, with 10 bases between.

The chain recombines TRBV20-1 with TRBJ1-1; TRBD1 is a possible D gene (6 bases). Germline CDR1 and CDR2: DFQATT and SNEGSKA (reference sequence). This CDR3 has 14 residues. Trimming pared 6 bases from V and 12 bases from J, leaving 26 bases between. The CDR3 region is CSARRGVGSFGSFF. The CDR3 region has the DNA TGCAGTGCCAGGAGGGGGGTTGGCAGTTTCGGATCTTTCTTT.

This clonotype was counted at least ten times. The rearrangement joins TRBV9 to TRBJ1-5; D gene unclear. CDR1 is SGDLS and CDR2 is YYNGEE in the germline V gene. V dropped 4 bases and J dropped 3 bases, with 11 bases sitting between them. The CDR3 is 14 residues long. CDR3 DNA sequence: TGTGCCAGCAGCCCCAGAGGGTTCAATCAGCCCCAGCATTTT. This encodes CASSPRGFNQPQHF.

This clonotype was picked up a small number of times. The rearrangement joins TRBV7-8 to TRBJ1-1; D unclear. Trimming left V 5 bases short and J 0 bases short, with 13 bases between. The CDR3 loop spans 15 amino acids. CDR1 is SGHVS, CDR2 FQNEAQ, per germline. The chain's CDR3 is CASSDRYNLNTEAFF. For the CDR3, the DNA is TGTGCCAGCAGCGACCGTTATAACTTGAACACTGAAGCTTTCTTT.

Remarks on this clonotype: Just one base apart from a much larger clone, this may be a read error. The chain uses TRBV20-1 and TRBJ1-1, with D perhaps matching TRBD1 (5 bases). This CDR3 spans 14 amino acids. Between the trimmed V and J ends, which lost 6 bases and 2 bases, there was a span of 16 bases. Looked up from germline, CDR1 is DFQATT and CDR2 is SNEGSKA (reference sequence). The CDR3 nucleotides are TGCAGTGCCCGCCCTGGGGCACCAAACACTGAAGCTTTCTTT. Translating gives CSARPGAPNTEAFF.

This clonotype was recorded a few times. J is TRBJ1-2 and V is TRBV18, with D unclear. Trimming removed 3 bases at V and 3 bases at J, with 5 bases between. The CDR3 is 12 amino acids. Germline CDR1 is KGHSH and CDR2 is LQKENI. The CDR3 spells CASSPFYYGYTF. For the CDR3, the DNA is TGTGCCAGCTCACCGTTTTACTATGGCTACACCTTC.

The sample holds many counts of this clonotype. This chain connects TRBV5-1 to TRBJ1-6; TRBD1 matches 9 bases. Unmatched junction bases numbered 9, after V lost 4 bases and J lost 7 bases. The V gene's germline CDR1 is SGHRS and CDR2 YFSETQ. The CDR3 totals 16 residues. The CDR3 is CASSVATGGSNSPLHF. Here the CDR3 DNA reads TGCGCCAGCAGCGTGGCGACAGGGGGTTCCAATTCACCCCTCCACTTT.

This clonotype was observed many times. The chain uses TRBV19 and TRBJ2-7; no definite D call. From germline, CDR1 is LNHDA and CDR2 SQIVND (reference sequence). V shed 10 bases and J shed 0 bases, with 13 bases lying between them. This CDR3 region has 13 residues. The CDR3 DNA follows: TGTGCCACCCGGGCCCAGAGCTCCTACGAGCAGTACTTC. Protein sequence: CATRAQSSYEQYF.

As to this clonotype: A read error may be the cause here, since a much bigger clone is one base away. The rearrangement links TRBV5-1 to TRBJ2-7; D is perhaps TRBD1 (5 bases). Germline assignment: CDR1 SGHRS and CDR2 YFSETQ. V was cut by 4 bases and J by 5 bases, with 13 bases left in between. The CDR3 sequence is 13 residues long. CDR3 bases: TGCGCCAGCAGCGCTCGGACACGGAACGAGCAGTACTTC. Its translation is CASSARTRNEQYF.

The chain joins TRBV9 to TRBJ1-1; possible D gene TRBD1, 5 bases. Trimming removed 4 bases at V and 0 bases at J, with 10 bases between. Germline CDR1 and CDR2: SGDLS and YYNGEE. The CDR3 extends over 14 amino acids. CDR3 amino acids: CASSHLTVNTEAFF. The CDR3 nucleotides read TGTGCCAGCAGCCACCTGACAGTGAACACTGAAGCTTTCTTT. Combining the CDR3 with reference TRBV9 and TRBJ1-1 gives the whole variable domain DSGVTQTPKHLITATGQRVTLRCSPRSGDLSVYWYQQSLDQGLQFLIQYYNGEERAKGNILERFSAQQFPDLHSELNLSSLELGDSALYFCASSHLTVNTEAFFGQGTRLTVV.